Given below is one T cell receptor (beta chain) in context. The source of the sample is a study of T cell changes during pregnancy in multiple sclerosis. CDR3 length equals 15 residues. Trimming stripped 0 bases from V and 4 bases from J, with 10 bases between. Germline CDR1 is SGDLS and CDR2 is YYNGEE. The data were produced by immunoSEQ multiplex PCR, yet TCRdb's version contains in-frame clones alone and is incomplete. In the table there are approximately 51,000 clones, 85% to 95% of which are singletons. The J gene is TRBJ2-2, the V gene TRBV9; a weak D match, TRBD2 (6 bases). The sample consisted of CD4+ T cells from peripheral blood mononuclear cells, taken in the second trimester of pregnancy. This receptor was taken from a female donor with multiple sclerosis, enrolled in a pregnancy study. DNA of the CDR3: TGTGCCAGCAGCGTAGCAGGGAGGAGCACCGGGGAGCTGTTTTTT. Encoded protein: CASSVAGRSTGELFF.